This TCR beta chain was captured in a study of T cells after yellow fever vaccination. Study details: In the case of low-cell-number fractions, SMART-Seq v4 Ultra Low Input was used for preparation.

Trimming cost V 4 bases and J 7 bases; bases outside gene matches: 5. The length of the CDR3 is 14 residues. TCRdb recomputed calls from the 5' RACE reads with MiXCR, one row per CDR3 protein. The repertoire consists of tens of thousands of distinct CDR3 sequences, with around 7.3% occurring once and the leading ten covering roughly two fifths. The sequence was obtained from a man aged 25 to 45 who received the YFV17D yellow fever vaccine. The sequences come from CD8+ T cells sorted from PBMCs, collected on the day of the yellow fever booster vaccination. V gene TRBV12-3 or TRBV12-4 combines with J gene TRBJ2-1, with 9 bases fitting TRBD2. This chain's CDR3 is CASSSGTSRNEQFF. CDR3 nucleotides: TGTGCCAGCAGTTCCGGGACTAGCCGGAATGAGCAGTTCTTC.